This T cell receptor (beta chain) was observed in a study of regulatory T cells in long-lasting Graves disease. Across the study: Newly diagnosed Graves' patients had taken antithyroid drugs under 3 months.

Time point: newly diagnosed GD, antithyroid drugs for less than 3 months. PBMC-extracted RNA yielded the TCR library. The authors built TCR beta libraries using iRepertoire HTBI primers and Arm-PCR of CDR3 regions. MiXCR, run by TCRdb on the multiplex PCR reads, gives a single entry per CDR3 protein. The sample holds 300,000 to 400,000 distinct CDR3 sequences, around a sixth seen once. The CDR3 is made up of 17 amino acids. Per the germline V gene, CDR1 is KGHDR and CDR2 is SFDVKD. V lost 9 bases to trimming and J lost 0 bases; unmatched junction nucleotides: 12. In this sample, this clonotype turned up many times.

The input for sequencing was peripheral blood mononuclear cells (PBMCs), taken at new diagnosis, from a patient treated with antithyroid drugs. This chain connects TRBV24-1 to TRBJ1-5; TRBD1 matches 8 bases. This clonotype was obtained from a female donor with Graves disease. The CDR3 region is CATEDRADRHSNQPQHF. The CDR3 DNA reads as TGTGCCACCGAGGACAGGGCCGACCGACATAGCAATCAGCCCCAGCATTTT.